A selection of T cell receptor beta chains follows, all from one sample in a study of blood T cells in healthy people across ages. TCRdb redid the calling of the 5' RACE reads with MiXCR, one entry per CDR3 protein. The sample holds hundreds of thousands of distinct CDR3 sequences; 20% to 25% are singletons and the top ten take roughly 3.9%. Sequencing input: blood. The receptors derive from a man aged 65 to 85 in good health. CDR3s include the opening cysteine and the closing phenylalanine or tryptophan. A D gene is named only where the DNA matches it firmly. Rows may omit the clone size; those that give it use once, few, many or a size class.

abundance: .; v_gene: TRBV10-3; j_gene: TRBJ2-7; d_gene: .; CDR3aa: CAISESNNSYEQYF; CDR3nt: TGTGCCATCAGTGAGTCTAACAACTCCTACGAGCAGTACTTC
abundance: .; v_gene: TRBV6-5; j_gene: TRBJ2-2; d_gene: TRBD2; CDR3aa: CASSYGTKVTGELFF; CDR3nt: TGTGCCAGCAGTTACGGGACTAAGGTCACCGGGGAGCTGTTTTTT
abundance: .; v_gene: TRBV12-3/TRBV12-4; j_gene: TRBJ1-2; d_gene: .; CDR3aa: CASSSGQGGGYGYTF; CDR3nt: TGTGCCAGCAGTTCGGGGCAGGGAGGGGGCTATGGCTACACCTTC
abundance: .; v_gene: TRBV7-3; j_gene: TRBJ2-5; d_gene: .; CDR3aa: CASSPGWRETQYF; CDR3nt: TGTGCCAGCAGCCCCGGTTGGAGAGAGACCCAGTACTTC
abundance: many; v_gene: TRBV9; j_gene: TRBJ2-1; d_gene: .; CDR3aa: CASSVGSEPSYNEQFF; CDR3nt: TGTGCCAGCAGCGTAGGAAGCGAACCCTCCTACAATGAGCAGTTCTTC
abundance: .; v_gene: TRBV14; j_gene: TRBJ2-2; d_gene: TRBD1; CDR3aa: CASSPGTGMNTGELFF; CDR3nt: TGTGCCAGCAGCCCCGGGACAGGAATGAACACCGGGGAGCTGTTTTTT
abundance: .; v_gene: TRBV27; j_gene: TRBJ2-5; d_gene: TRBD2; CDR3aa: CASRVSGSETQYF; CDR3nt: TGTGCCAGCAGGGTCAGCGGGAGTGAGACCCAGTACTTC
abundance: .; v_gene: TRBV6-5; j_gene: TRBJ2-5; d_gene: TRBD1; CDR3aa: CASSNRQGPQETQYF; CDR3nt: TGTGCCAGCAGCAACCGACAGGGGCCCCAAGAGACCCAGTACTTC
abundance: .; v_gene: TRBV28; j_gene: TRBJ2-7; d_gene: .; CDR3aa: CASSLRGGTPYEQYF; CDR3nt: TGTGCCAGCAGTTTACGCGGTGGCACTCCCTACGAGCAGTACTTC
abundance: .; v_gene: TRBV6-2/TRBV6-3; j_gene: TRBJ2-7; d_gene: TRBD1; CDR3aa: CASRLHRDRSYEQYF; CDR3nt: TGTGCCAGCCGACTTCACCGGGACAGATCCTACGAGCAGTACTTC
abundance: few; v_gene: TRBV10-3; j_gene: TRBJ2-7; d_gene: TRBD1; CDR3aa: CAISERVGQGSSYEQYF; CDR3nt: TGTGCCATCAGTGAGAGGGTGGGACAGGGGAGCTCCTACGAGCAGTACTTC
abundance: .; v_gene: TRBV20-1; j_gene: TRBJ1-4; d_gene: TRBD1; CDR3aa: CSAIGTAPEGNEKLFF; CDR3nt: TGCAGTGCCATTGGGACAGCTCCTGAGGGGAATGAAAAACTGTTTTTT
abundance: once; v_gene: TRBV20-1; j_gene: TRBJ2-7; d_gene: .; CDR3aa: CSARDPAWQGEQYF; CDR3nt: TGCAGTGCTAGAGATCCGGCGTGGCAGGGCGAGCAGTACTTC
abundance: few; v_gene: TRBV20-1; j_gene: TRBJ2-1; d_gene: TRBD1; CDR3aa: CSARGRGQGVNEQFF; CDR3nt: TGCAGTGCTAGAGGAAGGGGACAGGGGGTCAATGAGCAGTTCTTC
abundance: few; v_gene: TRBV25-1; j_gene: TRBJ1-4; d_gene: .; CDR3aa: CASSEETDPGEKLFF; CDR3nt: TGTGCCAGCAGTGAGGAGACAGACCCAGGTGAAAAACTGTTTTTT
abundance: few; v_gene: TRBV12-3/TRBV12-4; j_gene: TRBJ2-1; d_gene: .; CDR3aa: CASSLARFGGLFF; CDR3nt: TGTGCCAGCAGTTTAGCGCGGTTCGGGGGGCTGTTCTTC
abundance: .; v_gene: TRBV28; j_gene: TRBJ2-6; d_gene: .; CDR3aa: CASSPLPGSGANVLTF; CDR3nt: TGTGCCAGCAGCCCCCTGCCGGGCTCTGGGGCCAACGTCCTGACTTTC
abundance: few; v_gene: TRBV6-6; j_gene: TRBJ2-7; d_gene: .; CDR3aa: CASSYSSSPSDEQYF; CDR3nt: TGTGCCAGCAGTTACTCGAGTAGCCCTTCCGACGAGCAGTACTTC
abundance: .; v_gene: TRBV7-7; j_gene: TRBJ2-2; d_gene: TRBD1; CDR3aa: CASTDGTALNTGELFF; CDR3nt: TGTGCTAGCACCGACGGGACAGCGTTGAACACCGGGGAGCTGTTTTTT
abundance: few; v_gene: TRBV5-5; j_gene: TRBJ1-2; d_gene: TRBD1; CDR3aa: CAISRGTGGAYGYTF; CDR3nt: TGTGCCATCAGCCGAGGGACAGGGGGCGCCTATGGCTACACCTTC
abundance: .; v_gene: TRBV7-8; j_gene: TRBJ2-2; d_gene: .; CDR3aa: CASSYQVMRDTGELFF; CDR3nt: TGTGCCAGCAGCTACCAAGTAATGCGCGACACCGGGGAGCTGTTTTTT
abundance: .; v_gene: TRBV27; j_gene: TRBJ1-2; d_gene: .; CDR3aa: CASSGGAAFSGYTF; CDR3nt: TGTGCCAGCAGTGGGGGGGCCGCGTTCTCTGGCTACACCTTC
abundance: few; v_gene: TRBV27; j_gene: TRBJ2-7; d_gene: .; CDR3aa: CASPEIRQHDSYEQYF; CDR3nt: TGTGCCAGCCCGGAGATCCGTCAACATGACTCCTACGAGCAGTACTTC
abundance: .; v_gene: TRBV12-3/TRBV12-4; j_gene: TRBJ2-5; d_gene: .; CDR3aa: CASSFFGGELVQETQYF; CDR3nt: TGTGCCAGCAGTTTTTTCGGCGGGGAGTTGGTTCAAGAGACCCAGTACTTC
abundance: few; v_gene: TRBV25-1; j_gene: TRBJ2-5; d_gene: TRBD2; CDR3aa: CASSEYGGAGSRETQHF; CDR3nt: TGTGCCAGCAGTGAATATGGAGGTGCAGGGTCGCGGGAGACCCAGCACTTC
abundance: few; v_gene: TRBV9; j_gene: TRBJ2-5; d_gene: .; CDR3aa: CASSQVGRQETQYF; CDR3nt: TGTGCCAGCAGCCAAGTGGGTCGACAAGAGACCCAGTACTTC
abundance: few; v_gene: TRBV28; j_gene: TRBJ2-2; d_gene: .; CDR3aa: CASSLQVGELLF; CDR3nt: TGTGCCAGCAGTTTACAGGTCGGGGAGCTGCTTTTT
abundance: .; v_gene: TRBV3-1; j_gene: TRBJ2-1; d_gene: .; CDR3aa: CASSQRTTFGNEQLF; CDR3nt: TGTGCCAGCAGCCAGCGGACTACCTTCGGGAATGAGCAGCTCTTC
abundance: .; v_gene: TRBV7-3; j_gene: TRBJ2-3; d_gene: TRBD2; CDR3aa: CASSLHPFGVAGGTDTQYF; CDR3nt: TGTGCCAGCAGCTTACATCCCTTCGGGGTAGCGGGAGGCACAGATACGCAGTATTTT
abundance: few; v_gene: TRBV19; j_gene: TRBJ1-5; d_gene: .; CDR3aa: CASSIVGRGNQPQHF; CDR3nt: TGTGCCAGTAGTATAGTTGGCAGGGGAAATCAGCCCCAGCATTTT
abundance: .; v_gene: TRBV5-1; j_gene: TRBJ2-1; d_gene: .; CDR3aa: CASSTAGRPGLDEQFF; CDR3nt: TGCGCCAGCAGCACGGCGGGACGGCCGGGTCTTGATGAGCAGTTCTTC
abundance: many; v_gene: TRBV3-1; j_gene: TRBJ2-4; d_gene: TRBD2; CDR3aa: CASSQAASGPLNIQYF; CDR3nt: TGTGCCAGCAGCCAAGCGGCTAGCGGGCCTTTAAACATTCAGTACTTC
abundance: .; v_gene: TRBV14; j_gene: TRBJ2-1; d_gene: TRBD2; CDR3aa: CASSPRFEQKTSGISGNEQFF; CDR3nt: TGTGCCAGCAGCCCCAGATTCGAACAGAAGACTAGCGGGATATCAGGGAATGAGCAGTTCTTC
abundance: few; v_gene: TRBV27; j_gene: TRBJ1-1; d_gene: .; CDR3aa: CASSFSPMNTEAFF; CDR3nt: TGTGCCAGCAGTTTTAGTCCAATGAACACTGAAGCTTTCTTT
abundance: many; v_gene: TRBV28; j_gene: TRBJ2-5; d_gene: TRBD1; CDR3aa: CASSLPTGDLETQYF; CDR3nt: TGTGCCAGCAGTCTCCCGACAGGGGATCTTGAGACCCAGTACTTC
abundance: .; v_gene: TRBV3-1; j_gene: TRBJ2-2; d_gene: .; CDR3aa: CASSHSGTFNTGELFF; CDR3nt: TGTGCCAGCAGCCATTCGGGAACTTTTAACACCGGGGAGCTGTTTTTT
abundance: .; v_gene: TRBV10-3; j_gene: TRBJ2-4; d_gene: .; CDR3aa: CAISERFGSDKNIQYF; CDR3nt: TGTGCCATCAGTGAGAGGTTCGGGAGTGACAAAAACATTCAGTACTTC
abundance: .; v_gene: TRBV29-1; j_gene: TRBJ2-5; d_gene: TRBD2; CDR3aa: CSAPTSGTQETQYF; CDR3nt: TGCAGCGCCCCGACTAGCGGGACTCAAGAGACCCAGTACTTC
abundance: .; v_gene: TRBV10-3; j_gene: TRBJ2-2; d_gene: .; CDR3aa: CAISGGTATGELFF; CDR3nt: TGTGCCATCAGTGGGGGGACTGCCACCGGGGAGCTGTTTTTT
abundance: few; v_gene: TRBV29-1; j_gene: TRBJ2-3; d_gene: TRBD2; CDR3aa: CSPSGAHGTDTQYF; CDR3nt: TGCAGCCCCAGCGGGGCGCACGGCACAGATACGCAGTATTTT
abundance: .; v_gene: TRBV24-1; j_gene: TRBJ2-5; d_gene: .; CDR3aa: CATSEPRKGETQYF; CDR3nt: TGTGCCACCAGTGAACCCAGGAAAGGCGAGACCCAGTACTTC
abundance: many; v_gene: TRBV5-1; j_gene: TRBJ2-7; d_gene: TRBD2; CDR3aa: CASSKSGTSGIHEQYF; CDR3nt: TGCGCCAGCAGCAAATCCGGGACTAGCGGTATCCACGAGCAGTACTTC
abundance: many; v_gene: TRBV2; j_gene: TRBJ2-7; d_gene: .; CDR3aa: CASSEAQQYEQYF; CDR3nt: TGTGCCAGCAGTGAAGCACAACAATACGAGCAGTACTTC
abundance: .; v_gene: TRBV5-6; j_gene: TRBJ2-7; d_gene: TRBD1; CDR3aa: CASSRGGQALSYEQYF; CDR3nt: TGTGCCAGCAGCCGTGGGGGACAGGCGCTGTCCTACGAGCAGTACTTC
abundance: .; v_gene: TRBV5-1; j_gene: TRBJ2-1; d_gene: .; CDR3aa: CASSSTREQFF; CDR3nt: TGCGCCAGCAGCTCGACTAGGGAGCAGTTCTTC
abundance: .; v_gene: TRBV3-1; j_gene: TRBJ2-5; d_gene: TRBD2; CDR3aa: CASSRGFLAGVLEQYF; CDR3nt: TGTGCCAGCAGCCGGGGCTTTCTAGCGGGAGTTCTGGAGCAGTACTTC
abundance: .; v_gene: TRBV5-6; j_gene: TRBJ2-7; d_gene: .; CDR3aa: CASSLGQGGRGGYEQYF; CDR3nt: TGTGCCAGCAGCCTTGGCCAGGGAGGGAGAGGGGGGTACGAGCAGTACTTC
abundance: few; v_gene: TRBV29-1; j_gene: TRBJ2-5; d_gene: TRBD1; CDR3aa: CSVADRGNQETQYF; CDR3nt: TGCAGCGTTGCTGACAGGGGTAACCAAGAGACCCAGTACTTC
abundance: few; v_gene: TRBV7-2; j_gene: TRBJ2-3; d_gene: TRBD2; CDR3aa: CASSLGPLAGSTDTQYF; CDR3nt: TGTGCCAGCAGCTTAGGCCCACTAGCGGGCTCAACAGATACGCAGTATTTT
abundance: .; v_gene: TRBV6-5; j_gene: TRBJ2-2; d_gene: TRBD2; CDR3aa: CASSYKRLAGYGELFF; CDR3nt: TGTGCCAGCAGTTACAAGAGACTAGCGGGGTACGGGGAGCTGTTTTTT
abundance: many; v_gene: TRBV6-5; j_gene: TRBJ1-2; d_gene: TRBD1; CDR3aa: CASRRTGAGGYTF; CDR3nt: TGTGCCAGCAGACGAACAGGGGCCGGGGGCTACACCTTC
abundance: .; v_gene: TRBV28; j_gene: TRBJ2-5; d_gene: TRBD2; CDR3aa: CASSRGTSGSVGRETQYF; CDR3nt: TGTGCCAGCAGTCGTGGGACTAGCGGGAGCGTGGGGAGAGAGACCCAGTACTTC